This passage covers 11 T cell receptor beta chains from one sample sequenced in a study of PD-L1 blockade in urothelial cancer. The method was immunoSEQ multiplex PCR; TCRdb's version includes in-frame clones alone and lacks a portion of them. The data contain tens of thousands of clones, approximately 90% of them singletons. Time point meaning: peripheral blood 6 weeks after treatment start. The sample here was PBMCs, taken around atezolizumab (anti-PD-L1) treatment. These receptors all come from a woman aged 80 or over with urothelial cancer.

V gene TRBV15 combines with J gene TRBJ2-4, with D possibly being TRBD1 (6 bases). The length of the CDR3 is 17 residues. CDR1 is LNHNV and CDR2 is YYDKDF in the germline V gene (reference sequence). Trimming took off 5 bases at V and 1 base at J, with 18 bases between the two ends. CDR3 in amino acids: CATSPGRAGAAKNIQYF. DNA for the CDR3: TGTGCCACCAGCCCAGGGCGGGCAGGGGCGGCCAAAAACATTCAGTACTTC.

With respect to this clone: The sample contains more than one DNA sequence encoding this CDR3. The rearrangement links TRBV7-6 to TRBJ2-2; maybe TRBD2 (6 bases). V lost 5 bases to trimming and J lost 6 bases, with 13 bases between them. This CDR3 has 14 amino acids. The germline CDR1 and CDR2 sequences are SGHVS and FNYEAQ. The chain's CDR3 is CASSLRLDPGELFF. CDR3 in DNA: TGTGCCAGCAGCCTAAGACTAGATCCCGGGGAGCTGTTTTTT.

This chain links TRBV10-2 with TRBJ1-5, with a weak D call TRBD1 (5 bases). Per germline, CDR1 WSHSY and CDR2 SAAADI. This CDR3 region has 17 residues. V was cut by 5 bases and J by 5 bases, with 22 bases left in between. The CDR3 DNA sequence: TGCGCCAGCAGTCGAGCGGGGCAGGGAAGGTCCCATCAGCCCCAGCATTTT. Encoded protein: CASSRAGQGRSHQPQHF.

V gene TRBV28 combines with J gene TRBJ1-1; TRBD1 is a possible D gene (6 bases). Germline V gene sequence: CDR1 MDHEN, CDR2 SYDVKM. Trimming took 5 bases from V and 2 from J, leaving 15 bases between them. CDR3 size: 15 residues. CDR3 DNA: TGTGCCAGCAGTGGCCGGGGGGCCTTAAACACTGAAGCTTTCTTT. Amino acids: CASSGRGALNTEAFF.

This chain joins TRBV6-5 and TRBJ2-5; a possible D gene is TRBD2 (5 bases). Germline V gene data show CDR1 as MNHEY and CDR2 as SVGAGI. This CDR3 contains 15 residues. The V gene lost 2 bases and the J gene lost 5 bases, with 15 bases spanning the gap. The CDR3 loop is CASSYLQLASETQYF. CDR3 nucleotides: TGTGCCAGCAGTTACCTACAGTTAGCGTCGGAGACCCAGTACTTC.

V gene TRBV28 combines with J gene TRBJ2-2, with D possibly TRBD2 on 5 matching bases. There are 14 residues in the CDR3. The germline V gene has CDR1 MDHEN and CDR2 SYDVKM. Trimming shortened V by 2 bases and J by 6 bases, and 10 bases separated the two germline ends. The CDR3 nucleotides read TGTGCCAGCAGTTTAAAACTAGTTTCCGGGGAGCTGTTTTTT. Amino acid sequence: CASSLKLVSGELFF.

The J gene is TRBJ2-7, the V gene TRBV29-1; D not certain. V was pared by 4 bases and J by 3 bases, with 10 bases between. The CDR3 covers 12 residues. In germline, CDR1 is SQVTM, CDR2 ANQGSEA. In DNA, the CDR3 is TGCAGCGTTGTGGAAAGAGGCTACGAGCAGTACTTC. Encoded protein: CSVVERGYEQYF.

The chain is built from TRBV6-1 and TRBJ1-4; perhaps TRBD1 as D (5 bases). The V gene's germline CDR1 is MNHNS and CDR2 SASEGT. The ends were cut back, 6 bases at V and 0 bases at J, with 11 bases in the middle. There are 15 residues in the CDR3. CDR3 DNA sequence: TGTGCCAGCAGCAGACAGTCAGCAACTAATGAAAAACTGTTTTTT. This encodes CASSRQSATNEKLFF.

In its sample, this clone was seen once. The chain has TRBV5-1 and TRBJ2-7; a possible D gene is TRBD1 (6 bases). Germline lookup yields CDR1 SGHRS and CDR2 YFSETQ. The CDR3 extends over 17 amino acids. V lost 4 bases and J lost 2, with 22 bases in between. CDR3 DNA sequence: TGCGCCAGCAGCCGCTTGTCGGGGACAACTAACCCCTACGAGCAGTACTTC. Amino acid sequence: CASSRLSGTTNPYEQYF.

This chain joins TRBV6-6 and TRBJ2-7; D might be TRBD1 (6 bases). This CDR3 spans 13 amino acids. Germline lookup yields CDR1 MNHNY and CDR2 SVGAGI (reference sequence). The V end was cut by 4 bases, the J end by 5 bases, with 12 bases between. DNA for the CDR3: TGTGCCAGCAGTTTACTGACAGGCCACGAGCAGTACTTC. Its protein product is CASSLLTGHEQYF.

CDR3 region: CASSQDHSYNEQFF. CDR3 DNA: TGTGCCAGCAGCCAAGATCACTCCTACAATGAGCAGTTCTTC. This sequence joins TRBV4-2 and TRBJ2-1; D gene uncertain. Trimming cost V 0 bases and J 0 bases, with 3 bases left between them. The CDR3 is 14 residues long. Germline CDR1 LGHNA, CDR2 YNFKEQ.